This TCR beta chain derives from a study of T cell responses to AZD1222 COVID-19 vaccine. About this clone itself: Its antigen is not known.

Repertoires were generated with immunoSEQ multiplex PCR, while TCRdb's copy carries only in-frame clones and drops some. In the table there are 100,000 to 130,000 clones, 80% to 90% of which are singletons. Trimming cost V 4 bases and J 1 base; bases outside gene matches: 10. Per germline, CDR1 SGHKS and CDR2 YYEKEE (reference sequence). The CDR3 totals 16 residues. Study observations and caveats: Vaccine-associated CD4 TCRs spanned spike, dominant at 160-218 and 743-854.

The TCR sequence derives from an adult in good health. The sequenced sample was peripheral blood, obtained on day 0 of AZD1222 vaccination. The chain has TRBV5-5 and TRBJ2-7, with 8 nucleotides matching TRBD2. CDR3 sequence (DNA): TGTGCCAGCAGCCCAACGGGCGGGAGGCCATCCTACGAGCAGTACTTC. This gives the protein CASSPTGGRPSYEQYF.